This TCR beta chain is drawn from a study of blood T cell repertoires in COVID-19. Study-wide context: Samples taken during acute and convalescent COVID-19 were collected in the United States, Italy and Spain. The cDNA or gDNA used as material had been derived from T cells, B-cell-depleted T cells, or PBMCs.

Participants reported their clinical history, and cohort assignment relied on those reports. The recovered donors of Cohort 3 showed two negative PCRs, clearance, or symptom resolution. Here immunoSEQ multiplex PCR was the method, and the copy in TCRdb shows in-frame clones only, minus some. The sample yields approximately 450,000 clones, 80% to 90% seen once. The trim removed 5 bases at V and 0 bases at J, leaving 4 bases unmatched. The CDR3 runs to 15 residues. Germline V gene lookup returns CDR1 SGHDT and CDR2 YYEEEE. Source material: PBMCs or T cells enriched from blood (not recorded which). V gene TRBV5-6 combines with J gene TRBJ1-3; TRBD1 matches 8 bases. This sequence originates from a man in his thirties or forties who had recovered from COVID-19. CDR3 protein: CASRGTGLSGNTIYF. The CDR3 DNA reads TGTGCCAGCAGGGGGACAGGCCTCTCTGGAAACACCATATATTTT.